This entry describes one TCR beta chain. The antigen remains undetermined. The sample comes from a study of cytomegalovirus exposure and HLA in healthy donors. Study-level points and caveats: Common viral pathogens seemed to be connected with several of the most significant clusters, according to a later analysis.

V was clipped by 4 bases and J by 7 bases, with 11 bases between them. The CDR3 is 12 amino acids. Germline CDR1 and CDR2: SGHNT and YENEEA. 60 Vbeta and 13 Jbeta primers were used in PCR. Data came from immunoSEQ multiplex PCR; TCRdb stores just in-frame clones and leaves some out. The specimen's table records more than 95,000 clones. This clonotype was obtained from a man in his forties or fifties in good health and CMV-seronegative. Sequenced: PBMCs. The chain combines TRBV11-3 with TRBJ2-7; tentatively, D is TRBD1 (5 bases). The CDR3 region has the DNA TGTGCCAGCAGCTCCGCCCCAGGGGAGCAGTACTTC. Translated, it gives CASSSAPGEQYF.